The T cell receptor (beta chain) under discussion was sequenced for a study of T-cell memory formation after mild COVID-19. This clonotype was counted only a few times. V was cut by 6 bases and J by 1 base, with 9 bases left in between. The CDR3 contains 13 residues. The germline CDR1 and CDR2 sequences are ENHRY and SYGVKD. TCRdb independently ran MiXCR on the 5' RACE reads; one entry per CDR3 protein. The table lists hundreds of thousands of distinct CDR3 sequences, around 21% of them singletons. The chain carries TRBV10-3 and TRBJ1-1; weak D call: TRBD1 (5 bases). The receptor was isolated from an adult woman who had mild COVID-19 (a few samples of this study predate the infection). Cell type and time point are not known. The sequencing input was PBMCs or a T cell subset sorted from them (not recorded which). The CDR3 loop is CAIRGGENTEAFF. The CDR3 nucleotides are TGTGCCATCAGGGGAGGGGAGAACACTGAAGCTTTCTTT.